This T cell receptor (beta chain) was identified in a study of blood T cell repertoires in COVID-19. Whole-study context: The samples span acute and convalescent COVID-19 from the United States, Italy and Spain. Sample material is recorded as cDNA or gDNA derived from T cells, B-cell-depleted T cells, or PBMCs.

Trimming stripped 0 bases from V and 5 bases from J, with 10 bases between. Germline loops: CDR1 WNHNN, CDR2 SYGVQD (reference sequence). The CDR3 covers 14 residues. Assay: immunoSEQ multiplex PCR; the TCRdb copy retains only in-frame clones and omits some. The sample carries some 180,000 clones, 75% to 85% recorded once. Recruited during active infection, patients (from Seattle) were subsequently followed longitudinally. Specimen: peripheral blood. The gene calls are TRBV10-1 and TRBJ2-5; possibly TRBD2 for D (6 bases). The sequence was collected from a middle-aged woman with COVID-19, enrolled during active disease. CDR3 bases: TGCGCCAGCAGTGAGTCGGCGGGGACGGAGACCCAGTACTTC. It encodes CASSESAGTETQYF.